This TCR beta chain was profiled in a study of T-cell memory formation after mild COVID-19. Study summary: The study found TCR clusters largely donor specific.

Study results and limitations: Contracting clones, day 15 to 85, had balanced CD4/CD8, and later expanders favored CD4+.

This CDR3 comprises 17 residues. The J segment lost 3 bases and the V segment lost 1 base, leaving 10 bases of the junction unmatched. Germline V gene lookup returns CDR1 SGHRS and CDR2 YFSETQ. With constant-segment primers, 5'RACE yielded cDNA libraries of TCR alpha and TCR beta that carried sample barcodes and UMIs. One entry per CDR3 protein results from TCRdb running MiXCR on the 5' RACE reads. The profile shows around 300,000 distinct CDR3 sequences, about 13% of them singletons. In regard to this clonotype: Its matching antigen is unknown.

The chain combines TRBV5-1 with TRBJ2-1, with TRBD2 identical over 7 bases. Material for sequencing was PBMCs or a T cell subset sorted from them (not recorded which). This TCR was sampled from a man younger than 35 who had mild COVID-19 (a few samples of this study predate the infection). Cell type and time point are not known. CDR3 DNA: TGCGCCAGCAGCTTGAAGAGTCCGGGGGAGGGCTACAATGAGCAGTTCTTC. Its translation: CASSLKSPGEGYNEQFF.